This T cell receptor (beta chain) appears in the sequencing data of a study of T-cell memory formation after mild COVID-19. Overall study findings and caveats: Pre-infection memory showed some responding clones, and this suggested that cross-reactive memory joined.

The V gene lost 0 bases and the J gene lost 6 bases, with 13 bases spanning the gap. This CDR3 has 15 residues. Germline V gene lookup returns CDR1 SGHTA and CDR2 FQGNSA. Regarding this clonotype: Its antigen remains unknown.

Each CDR3 protein gets one entry after TCRdb re-called the 5' RACE reads with MiXCR. The sample holds approximately 300,000 distinct CDR3 sequences, 15% to 20% seen once. This rearrangement joins TRBV7-2 to TRBJ2-3, with D possibly called TRBD1 or TRBD2 (5 bases each). The TCR originated in a man younger than 30 who had mild COVID-19 (a few samples of this study predate the infection). Cell type and time point are not known. Sequenced sample: PBMCs or a T cell subset sorted from them (not recorded which). In DNA form, the CDR3 reads TGTGCCAGCAGCTTAGCGGTAGGGACCGAGGATACGCAGTATTTT. Its translation is CASSLAVGTEDTQYF.